These 14 T cell receptor beta chains originate from one sample sequenced in a study of blood T cell repertoires in COVID-19. Sequenced by immunoSEQ multiplex PCR; TCRdb stores in-frame clones only, minus some. The sample includes under 300,000 clones, 88% of them seen just once. The sample was peripheral blood. The receptors here all came from a woman between 40 and 55 years old who had recovered from COVID-19.

J is TRBJ1-2 and V is TRBV5-4; 9 bases align to TRBD1. Germline V gives CDR1 SGHNT, CDR2 YYREEE (reference sequence). V was pared by 1 base and J by 7 bases, with 5 bases of the junction left unmatched. The CDR3 runs to 14 residues. DNA for the CDR3: TGTGCCAGCAGCTTGATAAGGGACAGGGTTGGCTACACCTTC. Translating gives CASSLIRDRVGYTF.

The chain carries TRBV20-1 and TRBJ1-5, with D perhaps matching TRBD1 (6 bases). The ends were cut back, 3 bases at V and 0 bases at J, with 12 bases in the middle. Germline CDR1 is DFQATT and CDR2 is SNEGSKA (reference sequence). The CDR3 is 15 residues long. CDR3 sequence (DNA): TGCAGTGCTAGTAGCAGGGGCCGTAGCAATCAGCCCCAGCATTTT. Its translation is CSASSRGRSNQPQHF.

The rearrangement uses TRBV19 and TRBJ1-2; perhaps TRBD1 as D (5 bases). Germline CDR1 and CDR2: LNHDA and SQIVND (reference sequence). This CDR3 has 13 residues. V lost 6 bases and J 8 bases, leaving 16 bases between the germline ends. The CDR3 DNA sequence: TGTGCCAGTAGAAGACAAGGGGAATACGGCTACACCTTC. It is translated as CASRRQGEYGYTF.

The CDR3 loop reads CASSPGSPSSGNTIYF. CDR3 nucleotide sequence: TGTGCCAGCTCACCCGGGTCCCCGAGCTCTGGAAACACCATATATTTT. The chain uses TRBV18 and TRBJ1-3; D is unresolved. In germline, CDR1 is KGHSH, CDR2 LQKENI. V was clipped by 3 bases and J by 0 bases, with 12 bases between them. This CDR3 region has 16 residues.

Only a few counts were recorded for this clone. This chain connects TRBV24-1 to TRBJ2-7, with TRBD1 matching 12 bases. This CDR3 has 15 amino acids. Trimming at V came to 4 bases and at J to 4 bases, leaving 4 bases not matched to a gene. Germline CDR1 and CDR2: KGHDR and SFDVKD. The CDR3 nucleotides read TGTGCCACCAGTGACCCGGGACAGGGGGCTTACGAGCAGTACTTC. Translated, it gives CATSDPGQGAYEQYF.

The chain uses TRBV11-2 and TRBJ1-2, with D tentatively TRBD1 (6 bases). The CDR3 is 14 residues long. Germline V gives CDR1 SGHAT, CDR2 FQNNGV. V dropped 2 bases and J dropped 0 bases, with 7 bases sitting between them. The CDR3 reads CASSLQGPNYGYTF. In DNA, the CDR3 is TGTGCCAGCAGCTTACAGGGGCCTAACTATGGCTACACCTTC.

A single count supports this clone. This chain links TRBV9 with TRBJ1-2; 9 nucleotides match TRBD1. CDR3 size: 14 residues. The J segment lost 8 bases and the V segment lost 0 bases, leaving 5 bases of the junction unmatched. Germline lookup yields CDR1 SGDLS and CDR2 YYNGEE. Here the CDR3 DNA reads TGTGCCAGCAGCGTAGGAGGGGACAGGGAGGGCTACACCTTC. Translating it yields CASSVGGDREGYTF.

The V and J genes are TRBV10-3 and TRBJ2-5, with 7 nucleotides matching TRBD1. This CDR3 comprises 15 residues. With V trimmed by 6 bases and J by 4 bases, 11 bases remained unmatched. CDR1 is ENHRY, CDR2 SYGVKD, per germline. CDR3 DNA: TGTGCCATCAGCCAAGCCGGGACAGTGACAGAGACCCAGTACTTC. It specifies CAISQAGTVTETQYF.

The V and J genes are TRBV5-4 and TRBJ2-3; D perhaps matches TRBD2 (5 bases). From germline, CDR1 is SGHNT and CDR2 YYREEE (reference sequence). This CDR3 has 14 amino acids. The V gene lost 1 base and the J gene lost 3 bases, with 9 bases spanning the gap. CDR3 region: CASSLSRVTDTQYF. The CDR3, as DNA: TGTGCCAGCAGCTTGTCGAGGGTGACAGATACGCAGTATTTT.

This chain's CDR3 is CASSSKRVERYNEQFF. The CDR3 DNA follows: TGTGCCAGCAGCTCTAAGAGGGTAGAGAGGTACAATGAGCAGTTCTTC. The V call is TRBV7-9, the J call TRBJ2-1, with a weak D call TRBD2 (5 bases). V was trimmed by 4 bases and J by 4 bases, leaving 17 bases between them. The CDR3 consists of 16 residues. Germline assignment: CDR1 SEHNR and CDR2 FQNEAQ (reference sequence). Together with reference TRBV7-9 and TRBJ2-1, the CDR3 gives the full variable domain: DTGVSQNPRHKITKRGQNVTFRCDPISEHNRLYWYRQTLGQGPEFLTYFQNEAQLEKSRLLSDRFSAERPKGSFSTLEIQRTEQGDSAMYLCASSSKRVERYNEQFFGPGTRLTVL.

CDR3 nucleotide sequence: TGCGCCAGCAGTCAATCGAATGCAGGCCCTGATCAGCCCCAGCATTTT. Translating it yields CASSQSNAGPDQPQHF. The chain employs TRBV23-1 and TRBJ1-5; unclear D gene. TRBV23-1 is an open reading frame, and its role is uncertain. The CDR3 has 16 residues. Between the trimmed V and J ends, which lost 0 bases and 5 bases, there was a span of 14 bases.

This sequence joins TRBV6-6 and TRBJ1-5; TRBD1 might be the D (5 bases). CDR1 is MNHNY and CDR2 is SVGAGI in the germline V gene (reference sequence). CDR3 length equals 14 residues. V shed 4 bases and J shed 4 bases, with 11 bases lying between them. The CDR3: CASSLQGGNQPQHF. The CDR3 DNA reads as TGTGCCAGCAGTTTGCAGGGTGGGAATCAGCCCCAGCATTTT.

The count of this clone is one. The chain carries TRBV15 and TRBJ2-2, with no clear D. The V gene lost 3 bases and the J gene lost 5 bases, with 7 bases spanning the gap. The CDR3 is 13 amino acids. Looked up from germline, CDR1 is LNHNV and CDR2 is YYDKDF (reference sequence). As DNA, the CDR3 is TGTGCCACCAGCAGCGGTATGACCGGGGAGCTGTTTTTT. This translates into CATSSGMTGELFF. Supplemented by reference TRBV15 and TRBJ2-2, the full variable domain reads DAMVIQNPRYQVTQFGKPVTLSCSQTLNHNVMYWYQQKSSQAPKLLFHYYDKDFNNEADTPDNFQSRRPNTSFCFLDIRSPGLGDTAMYLCATSSGMTGELFFGEGSRLTVL.

The chain links TRBV3-1 (or the pseudogene TRBV3-2) to TRBJ1-5, with 7 bases identical to TRBD1. The ends lost 6 bases at V and 5 bases at J; junction bases unmatched: 13. This CDR3 is built from 16 residues. Per the germline V gene, CDR1 is LGHDT and CDR2 is YNNKEL (reference sequence). The CDR3 protein is CASSSGSGQKHQPQHF. The CDR3 coding sequence is TGTGCCAGCAGTTCCGGGTCGGGACAGAAACATCAGCCCCAGCATTTT.